This T cell receptor (beta chain) appears in the sequencing data of a study of blood T cell repertoires in COVID-19. The V gene lost 3 bases and the J gene lost 4 bases, with 12 bases spanning the gap. Germline values: CDR1 MNHEY, CDR2 SMNVEV (reference sequence). CDR3 length: 14 residues. Only in-frame clones appear in the TCRdb table, and some are missing; sequencing was by immunoSEQ multiplex PCR. Of hundreds of thousands of clones listed, almost 85% are singletons. The chain carries TRBV27 and TRBJ1-2; D is undetermined. The sequence came from a man aged 50 to 59 with active or convalescent COVID-19. The specimen was peripheral blood. This CDR3 is CASSFSSRGYGYTF. For the CDR3, the DNA is TGTGCCAGCAGTTTTTCTTCCCGGGGCTATGGCTACACCTTC.